This entry features one T cell receptor (beta chain) sequence. Its binding antigen is unknown. Per-base quality was not reported, and no clone a single base away is much larger than it. The donors were six healthy women who made up three monozygous twin pairs. All three twin pairs had been reared together, and it was thought likely that the same infectious agents and vaccines had been met by these twin pairs. TCR cDNA libraries were prepared from RNA that was isolated from peripheral blood mononuclear cells. This record comes from a study of identical twins' blood T cells (dated by TCRdb to 2013 to 2014). Background for the entire study: About 48 million Illumina reads were obtained across about twelve libraries, comprising six alpha-chain and six beta-chain libraries. To assess how genetics influences repertoire formation, the study used next-generation sequencing to compare the TCR alpha and beta chain repertoires of three pairs of monozygous twins.

The method was 5' RACE. For sequencing, an Illumina Genome Analyzer IIx was employed. RNA-based TCR cDNA libraries were prepared by a previously described protocol with several modifications. Sample-specific barcodes were introduced on both ends of each TCR cDNA library during cDNA synthesis and amplification to prevent cross-contamination. On the authors' methods: Between about 95,000 and nearly 500,000 clonotypes were identified per individual, and roughly 2.2 to 3.6 million CDR3-containing reads were obtained per library. Reads with improper barcode index combinations were discarded, and clonesets were then built for each library with the MiTCR software. While assembling CDR3 clonotypes, MiTCR filtered or rescued low-quality reads and corrected PCR and sequencing errors. Artificial out-of-frame clonotypes were mapped to in-frame sequences, with one indel allowed in the CDR3, and then removed. Similarity of V and J gene usage between donors was measured as Jensen-Shannon divergence divided by mean entropy. Using fastp trimming at Q25 and MiXCR clonotype assembly, TCRdb reanalyzed the public sequencing data and kept in-frame beta chains. Each CDR3 protein appears once, grouped with its most common genes and DNA. These V and J calls originate from TCRdb's pipeline instead of the authors' own analysis. The sample table records 350,000 to 450,000 distinct CDR3 sequences; over 25% of these occur just once. The ten biggest clones cover around 5.6% of the sample.

Counted from cysteine to phenylalanine, this CDR3 has 15 amino acids. The kept DNA is CDR3 alone, 45 bases in frame from the first base. The germline V gene encodes CDR1 ENHRY and CDR2 SYGVKD. The junction shows trimming of 5 bases on V and 2 bases on J, and the gene matches do not reach 2 bases of it. Paper-wide results and their limitations: Twin pairs were reported to be markedly more alike in V gene usage than unrelated donors were, even when looking at non-selected out-of-frame TCRbeta clonotypes. Because the twins were raised together, environmental influences could not be ruled out as an explanation for the similarity between twins. Among the most abundant TCRbeta clonotypes, each donor shared more CDR3 sequences with her twin than with unrelated donors. The proposed role of the TCRalpha J segment in MHC recognition during thymic selection was stated to require validation by independent studies. The count of CDR3 clonotypes shared by two donors depended mainly on the product of the two donors' cloneset sizes, and twins did not clearly depart from this trend.

The sequence joins TRBV10-3 to TRBJ2-1, and 11 junction bases match TRBD2. Sample: PBMCs. This receptor was identified in a woman aged 18 to 55 in good health. The nucleotide sequence is given as TGTGCCATCAGTTTACTAGCGGGGGCCTACAATGAGCAGTTCTTC. This encodes CAISLLAGAYNEQFF.